This TCR beta chain was sequenced in a study of CD8 T cells in ankylosing spondylitis. Quantitative 5'-RACE with molecular barcodes produced the TCR beta libraries. MiXCR, applied by TCRdb to the 5' RACE reads, yields one record per CDR3 protein. The table includes approximately 260,000 distinct CDR3 sequences, about 18% detected once. The table lists this clonotype with a few counts. The sequencing sample was made of blood, either unsorted or a sorted T cell fraction (not recorded which). The TCR was taken from a male donor with ankylosing spondylitis or in good health (not recorded which).

CDR3 sequence: CSFLLRDLNEQFF. CDR3 DNA sequence: TGCAGCTTCCTTTTGCGGGACCTCAATGAGCAGTTCTTC. The rearrangement joins TRBV29-1 to TRBJ2-1; weak D call: TRBD2 (6 bases). The length of the CDR3 is 13 residues. The V gene lost 8 bases and the J gene lost 6 bases, with 17 bases spanning the gap. CDR1 is SQVTM, CDR2 ANQGSEA, per germline.